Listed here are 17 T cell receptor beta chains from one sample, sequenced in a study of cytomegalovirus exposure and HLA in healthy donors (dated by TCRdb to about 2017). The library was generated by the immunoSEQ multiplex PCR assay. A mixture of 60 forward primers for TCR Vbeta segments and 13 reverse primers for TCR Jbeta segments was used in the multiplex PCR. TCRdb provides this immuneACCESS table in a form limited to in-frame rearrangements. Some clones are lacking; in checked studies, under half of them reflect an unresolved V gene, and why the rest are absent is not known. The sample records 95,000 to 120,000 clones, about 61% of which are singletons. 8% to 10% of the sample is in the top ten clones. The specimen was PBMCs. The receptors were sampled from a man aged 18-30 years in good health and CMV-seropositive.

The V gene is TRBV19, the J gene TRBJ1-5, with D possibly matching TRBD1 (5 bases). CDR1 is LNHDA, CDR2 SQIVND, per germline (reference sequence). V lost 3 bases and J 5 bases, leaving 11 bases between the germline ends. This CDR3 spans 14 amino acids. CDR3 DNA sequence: TGTGCCAGTAGTATTTCAGGGTATGATCAGCCCCAGCATTTT. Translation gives CASSISGYDQPQHF.

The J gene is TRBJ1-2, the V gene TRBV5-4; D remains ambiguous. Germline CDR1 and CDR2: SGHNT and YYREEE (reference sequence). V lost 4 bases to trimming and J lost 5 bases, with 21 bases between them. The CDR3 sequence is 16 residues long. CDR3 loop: CASSPSADKNKYGYTF. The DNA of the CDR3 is TGTGCCAGCAGCCCCTCCGCAGACAAAAACAAATATGGCTACACCTTC.

In DNA, the CDR3 is TGCGCCAGCAGCCAAGGGAAGACAGGGCACTCCGGGGAGCTGTTTTTT. This translates into CASSQGKTGHSGELFF. This chain uses TRBV4-1 with TRBJ2-2; 7 bases are a match to TRBD1. CDR3 size: 16 residues. J gave up 6 bases and V 1 base, and 8 bases lay outside the gene matches. Germline V CDR1 and CDR2: MGHRA, YSYEKL.

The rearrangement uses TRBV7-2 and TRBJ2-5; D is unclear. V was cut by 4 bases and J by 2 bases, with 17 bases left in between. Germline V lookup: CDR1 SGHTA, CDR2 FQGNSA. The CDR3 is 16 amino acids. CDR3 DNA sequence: TGTGCCAGCAGCTCCGCACGACCGGGTTTACAAGAGACCCAGTACTTC. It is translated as CASSSARPGLQETQYF.

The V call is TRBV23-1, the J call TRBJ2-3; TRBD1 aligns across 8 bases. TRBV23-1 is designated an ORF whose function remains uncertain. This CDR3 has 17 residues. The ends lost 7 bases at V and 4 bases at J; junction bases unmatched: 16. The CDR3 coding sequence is TGCGCCAGCACCCAGGACAGGGAAGGATCCCGGGCAGATACGCAGTATTTT. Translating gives CASTQDREGSRADTQYF.

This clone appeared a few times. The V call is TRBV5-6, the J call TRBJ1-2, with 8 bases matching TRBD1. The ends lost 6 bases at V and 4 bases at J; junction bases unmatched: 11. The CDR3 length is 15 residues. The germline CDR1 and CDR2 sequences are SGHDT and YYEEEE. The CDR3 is CASTIDRGFTYGYTF. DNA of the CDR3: TGTGCCAGCACCATAGACAGGGGTTTCACCTATGGCTACACCTTC.

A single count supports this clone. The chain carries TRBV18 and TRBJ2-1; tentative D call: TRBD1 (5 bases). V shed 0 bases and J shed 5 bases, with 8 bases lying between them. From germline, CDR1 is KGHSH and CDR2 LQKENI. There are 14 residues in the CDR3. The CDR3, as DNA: TGTGCCAGCTCACCACCTGCCAGGGACAATGAGCAGTTCTTC. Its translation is CASSPPARDNEQFF.

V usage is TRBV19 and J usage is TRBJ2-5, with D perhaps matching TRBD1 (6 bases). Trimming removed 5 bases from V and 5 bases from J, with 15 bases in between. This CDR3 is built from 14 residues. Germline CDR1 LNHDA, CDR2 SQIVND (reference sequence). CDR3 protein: CASSLAGVGETQYF. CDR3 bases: TGTGCCAGTAGTTTAGCAGGGGTGGGGGAGACCCAGTACTTC.

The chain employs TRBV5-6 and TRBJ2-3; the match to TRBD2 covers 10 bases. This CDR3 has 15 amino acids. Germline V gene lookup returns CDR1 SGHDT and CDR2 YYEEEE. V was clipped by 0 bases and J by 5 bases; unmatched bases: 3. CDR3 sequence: CASSLDGTSEDTQYF. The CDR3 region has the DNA TGTGCCAGCAGCTTGGATGGGACTAGCGAAGATACGCAGTATTTT.

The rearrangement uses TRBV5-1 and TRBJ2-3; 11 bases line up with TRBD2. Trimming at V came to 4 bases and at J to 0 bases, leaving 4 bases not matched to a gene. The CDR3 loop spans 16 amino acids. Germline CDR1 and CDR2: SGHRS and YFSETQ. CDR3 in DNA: TGCGCCAGCAGCCCGGGGACTAGCGGTAGCACAGATACGCAGTATTTT. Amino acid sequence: CASSPGTSGSTDTQYF.

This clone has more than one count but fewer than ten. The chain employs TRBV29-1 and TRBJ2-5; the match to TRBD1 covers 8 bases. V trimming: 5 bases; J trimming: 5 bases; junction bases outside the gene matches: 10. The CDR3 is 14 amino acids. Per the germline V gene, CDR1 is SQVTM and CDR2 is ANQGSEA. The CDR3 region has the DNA TGCAGCGTTCGGACAGGGTGGGGAGAGGAGACCCAGTACTTC. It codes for CSVRTGWGEETQYF.

CDR3 bases: TGCGCCAGCAGCTTCGGGAAGGGGGTCTATGGCTACACCTTC. It encodes CASSFGKGVYGYTF. J is TRBJ1-2 and V is TRBV5-1, with D possibly matching TRBD1 (6 bases). Trimming removed 2 bases from V and 4 bases from J, with 12 bases in between. Germline CDR1 and CDR2: SGHRS and YFSETQ. The CDR3 loop spans 14 amino acids.

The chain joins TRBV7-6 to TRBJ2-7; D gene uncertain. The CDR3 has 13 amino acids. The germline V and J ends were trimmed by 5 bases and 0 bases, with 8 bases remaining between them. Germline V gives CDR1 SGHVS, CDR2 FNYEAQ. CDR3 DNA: TGTGCCAGCAGCCATGGCGACTCCTACGAGCAGTACGTC. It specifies CASSHGDSYEQYV.

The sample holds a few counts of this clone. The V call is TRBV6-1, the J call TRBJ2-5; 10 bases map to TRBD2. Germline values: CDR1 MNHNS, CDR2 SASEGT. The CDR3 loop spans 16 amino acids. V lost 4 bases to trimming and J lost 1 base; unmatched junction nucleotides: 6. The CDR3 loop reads CASSGVAGGAQETQYF. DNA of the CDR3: TGTGCCAGCAGTGGAGTAGCGGGGGGAGCCCAAGAGACCCAGTACTTC.

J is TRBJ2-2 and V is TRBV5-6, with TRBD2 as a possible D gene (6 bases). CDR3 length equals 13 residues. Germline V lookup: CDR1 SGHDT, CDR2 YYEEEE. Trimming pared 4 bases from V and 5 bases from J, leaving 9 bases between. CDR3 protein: CASSLGLTGELFF. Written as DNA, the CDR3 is TGTGCCAGCAGCCTGGGACTTACCGGGGAGCTGTTTTTT.

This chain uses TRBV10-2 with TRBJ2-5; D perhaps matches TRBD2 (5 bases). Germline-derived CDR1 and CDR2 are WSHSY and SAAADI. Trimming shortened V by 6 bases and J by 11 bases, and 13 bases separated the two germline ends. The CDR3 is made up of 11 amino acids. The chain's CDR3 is CASSTLEEQYF. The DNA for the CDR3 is TGCGCCAGCAGCACACTAGAAGAGCAGTACTTC.

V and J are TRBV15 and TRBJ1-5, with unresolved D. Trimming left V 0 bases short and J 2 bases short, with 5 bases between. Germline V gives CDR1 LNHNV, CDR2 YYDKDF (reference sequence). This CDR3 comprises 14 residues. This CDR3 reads CATSRERGNQPQHF. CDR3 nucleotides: TGTGCCACCAGCAGAGAGCGGGGCAATCAGCCCCAGCATTTT.